This T cell receptor beta chain was sequenced in a study of early T cells in non-severe SARS-CoV-2 infection (dated by TCRdb to about 2021). With respect to the entire study: Bulk RNA from unsorted whole blood was used for TCR sequencing, so alpha and beta chains could not be paired. The research as a whole found: VDJdb matching was skewed toward anti-spike CD8 responses and likely underestimated virus-specific expansions by missing private and CD4 specificities.

Set within a cohort of healthcare workers in London, UK, this nested case-control study involved weekly PCR testing of nasopharyngeal swabs along with blood sampling. Between 23 and 31 March 2020, the week of the UK lockdown, healthcare workers were enrolled and then followed up weekly for as long as 16 weeks. The library was prepared using 5' RACE. The instrument given in TCRdb is NextSeq 500. To correct for sequencing error and PCR bias, the TCR library protocol tagged individual cDNA molecules with unique molecular identifiers. TCR alpha and beta chains were both sequenced, and the abundances of alpha and beta sequences in each sample were closely correlated with each other. Per the source publication's procedure: V gene, J gene and CDR3 annotation of TCR sequences was performed with Decombinator V4. TCRs were defined as expanded if a significant change between any two time points was detected under a Poisson model with p below 0.0001. TCR abundances were normalised to the total number of TCRs sequenced in each sample and reported as counts per million. TRAV1-2 paired with TRAJ12, TRAJ20 or TRAJ33 defined MAIT TCRs, while TRAV10 paired with TRAJ18 defined iNKT TCRs. VDJdb, accessed 1 November 2021, was searched for CMV, EBV and SARS-CoV-2 annotated TCRs, excluding TCRs annotated for multiple antigens. TCRdb took the public reads, trimmed them with fastp at Q25, ran MiXCR for clone calling and kept in-frame beta chains. Every entry covers one CDR3 protein and lists the most common genes and DNA from its rows. Here the V and J calls rest on TCRdb's processing, not on the authors' analysis. The sample table shows around 71,000 distinct CDR3 sequences, and roughly 14% are seen once. 3% to 5% of the sample comes from the top ten.

According to the germline V gene, CDR1 reads WSHSY and CDR2 reads SAAADI. The CDR3 spans 15 residues, from the cysteine through the phenylalanine. Only CDR3 DNA remains: 45 bases, in frame from the first base. V loses 0 bases, J loses 0 bases, and the germline ends lie 8 bases apart. This clonotype occurred many times. Its specific antigen is unknown. Base-call qualities are not available, and no considerably larger clone is one nucleotide away. This material consisted of whole blood, taken at baseline. This TCR was sampled from an adult who was a healthcare worker with PCR-confirmed SARS-CoV-2 infection or an uninfected control (not recorded which). The V gene is TRBV10-2 and the J gene is TRBJ1-1; the D segment cannot be called with confidence. The CDR3 reads CASSESRGMNTEAFF. The nucleotide sequence is TGCGCCAGCAGTGAGTCGCGGGGAATGAACACTGAAGCTTTCTTT.